The rows below give T cell receptor beta chains drawn from one sample of a study of blood T cell repertoires in COVID-19. Profiling relied on immunoSEQ multiplex PCR, and the TCRdb table lists in-frame clones only, not all of them. Of 56,000 or so clones listed, 75% to 90% are singletons. The source material was peripheral blood. The receptors come from a woman aged 55-75 years with COVID-19, enrolled during active disease. Both conserved end residues are part of each CDR3. A D gene is named only where the DNA matches it firmly. A row's size may be missing; if present it is once, few, many or a size class.

V gene,clone size,D gene,J gene,CDR3 DNA,CDR3 protein
TRBV6-1,.,.,TRBJ2-3,TGTGCCAGCAGTGAACAGGCTGTCACTAGCACAGATACGCAGTATTTT,CASSEQAVTSTDTQYF
TRBV7-9,.,.,TRBJ1-6,TGTGCCAGCAGCTTTTGGCAGGATAATTCACCCCTCCACTTT,CASSFWQDNSPLHF
TRBV6-4,.,.,TRBJ1-2,TGTGCCAGCAGTGAGTTCGGCGGCCCCAACTATGGCTACACCTTC,CASSEFGGPNYGYTF
TRBV6-5,once,TRBD1,TRBJ1-1,TGTGCCAGCAGTTCCACAGGGGGCCGGGCTTTCTTT,CASSSTGGRAFF
TRBV6-2/TRBV6-3,.,TRBD2,TRBJ2-2,TGTGCCAGCAGCGGACTAGCGGGTCTGAACACCGGGGAGCTGTTTTTT,CASSGLAGLNTGELFF
TRBV24-1,many,TRBD2,TRBJ2-3,TGTGCCACCAGTGCAGCGGGGGGCACAGATACGCAGTATTTT,CATSAAGGTDTQYF
TRBV27,.,.,TRBJ2-1,TGTGCCAGCAGTCCCTATGACACTTACAATGAGCAGTTCTTC,CASSPYDTYNEQFF
TRBV7-2,.,TRBD1,TRBJ1-1,TGTGCCAGCAGCTCGGGACAGGGGGGCTTCCCCACTGAAGCTTTCTTT,CASSSGQGGFPTEAFF
TRBV6-1,.,.,TRBJ1-5,TGTGCCAGCAGTGACCAACATAGCAATCAGCCCCAGCATTTT,CASSDQHSNQPQHF
TRBV18,.,TRBD1,TRBJ2-3,TGTGCCAGCTCACCACCGGGACAGTTCACGGGCACAGATACGCAGTATTTT,CASSPPGQFTGTDTQYF
TRBV2,.,TRBD1,TRBJ1-6,TGTGCCAGCAGTCAGGGGGTTAATTCACCCCTCCACTTT,CASSQGVNSPLHF
TRBV7-9,.,TRBD2,TRBJ2-1,TGTGCCAGCAGAAAGGGGACTAGCTCCTACAATGAGCAGTTCTTC,CASRKGTSSYNEQFF
TRBV28,.,TRBD2,TRBJ2-7,TGTGCCAGCAGGACTAGCGGGGAAAGTCTCGACGAGCAGTACTTC,CASRTSGESLDEQYF
TRBV29-1,.,TRBD1,TRBJ2-3,TGCAGCGCGCGAGGGACAGCGCCTAGCACAGATACGCAGTATTTT,CSARGTAPSTDTQYF
TRBV9,.,TRBD2,TRBJ2-3,TGTGCCAGCAGCGTAGCTACCAGTAGCGGGCCTAGCACAGATACGCAGTATTTT,CASSVATSSGPSTDTQYF
TRBV6-5,.,TRBD2,TRBJ2-7,TGTGCCAGCAGTTACTACGGACTAGCGGTTCCTGGAAAGCAGTACTTC,CASSYYGLAVPGKQYF
TRBV6-2/TRBV6-3,.,.,TRBJ1-1,TGTGCCAGCAGTCGGACAGCTGAAGCTTTCTTT,CASSRTAEAFF
TRBV6-5,.,TRBD2,TRBJ2-5,TGTGCCAGCAGTTACGGACTAGCGGGAGGTGAGACCCAGTACTTC,CASSYGLAGGETQYF
TRBV2,.,TRBD2,TRBJ2-3,TGTGCCAGCATAGAACTAGCGGGCACAGATACGCAGTATTTT,CASIELAGTDTQYF
TRBV4-3,.,.,TRBJ1-5,TGCGCCAGCAGCCAAGGGGGAGGTATCAATCAGCCCCAGCATTTT,CASSQGGGINQPQHF
TRBV12-5,.,.,TRBJ1-2,TGTGCTAGTGGTTTGCCCAGCACCTTC,CASGLPSTF
TRBV6-5,.,TRBD1,TRBJ1-5,TGTGCCAGCACAGGGGGGTATAGCAATCAGCCCCAGCATTTT,CASTGGYSNQPQHF
TRBV20-1,.,.,TRBJ2-7,TGCAGTGGCCAGCCGGGGGACGAGCAGTACTTC,CSGQPGDEQYF
TRBV7-9,.,TRBD1,TRBJ1-2,TGTGCCAGCAGCCCTCGGACAGGGGATGGCTACACCTTC,CASSPRTGDGYTF
TRBV20-1,.,.,TRBJ2-1,TGCAGTGCTAGTGGAGACGGGACACATTACAATGAGCAGTTCTTC,CSASGDGTHYNEQFF
TRBV18,.,TRBD2,TRBJ2-2,TGTGCCAGCTCACCTTATACTAGCGGGACTACCGGGGAGCTGTTTTTT,CASSPYTSGTTGELFF
TRBV15,.,TRBD2,TRBJ2-4,TGTGCCACCAGCAGACCTTTAGCGGGAGTACGGAACATTCAGTACTTC,CATSRPLAGVRNIQYF
TRBV6-5,.,.,TRBJ1-1,TGTGCCAGCAGTTACTCGACCCGGGGAAACACTGAAGCTTTCTTT,CASSYSTRGNTEAFF